This T cell receptor beta chain was sequenced during a study of OX40 agonist ivuxolimab in advanced cancers. Germline V gene data show CDR1 as SGHRS and CDR2 as YFSETQ. V gave up 4 bases and J gave up 6 bases; unmatched junction bases: 10. The CDR3 is 15 residues long. This table comes from immunoSEQ multiplex PCR, and its TCRdb copy is limited to in-frame clones, with some not included. The sample holds tens of thousands of clones; approximately 86% are singletons and the top ten take roughly 17%. The source is an adult with an advanced solid tumor such as melanoma, head and neck, liver or kidney cancer. This chain links TRBV5-1 with TRBJ2-3, with 8 bases fitting TRBD2. Source: CD4+ or CD8+ T cells sorted from blood, taken in a trial of the OX40 agonist ivuxolimab. The DNA for the CDR3 is TGCGCCAGCAGCCTGACTGCAGCGGGAGTGGATACGCAGTATTTT. Its translation: CASSLTAAGVDTQYF.